The clone carrying this T cell receptor (beta chain) was detected many times. The data stem from a study of T cells after posttransplantation cyclophosphamide. This related bone marrow graft donor gave peripheral blood on the day of marrow donation. Method: immunoSEQ multiplex PCR; TCRdb's copy keeps in-frame clones and lacks some. This sample comprises roughly 45,000 clones, none seen once only. The germline V gene has CDR1 MNHEY and CDR2 SVGAGI. The CDR3 consists of 15 residues. The germline V and J ends were trimmed by 6 bases and 3 bases, with 18 bases remaining between them. The rearrangement joins TRBV6-5 to TRBJ2-7; possible D gene TRBD1, 6 bases. Sample: PBMCs. The sequence came from a man aged 40-55 years in good health, CMV-negative, and a related stem cell transplant donor. This CDR3 is CASRVNLNRVYEQYF. CDR3 DNA sequence: TGTGCCAGCAGGGTGAATCTGAACAGGGTCTACGAGCAGTACTTC.